The source of this T cell receptor (beta chain) is a study of blood T cell repertoires in COVID-19 (dated by TCRdb to the early 2020s). Study-wide context: Samples covering the acute and convalescent phases of COVID-19 were provided by collaborators in the United States, Italy and Spain. The prospective study material was composed of cDNA or gDNA derived from T cells, B-cell-depleted T cells, or PBMCs. Deeply sampled blood TCRbeta repertoires from subjects exposed to, actively infected with, or recovered from COVID-19 were included in the dataset. The repertoires were made available in a free public database intended to serve as a resource for research on the immune response to SARS-CoV-2. Samples were obtained from the ongoing ImmuneRACE study (first 160 participants) and from 1,000 to 1,500 subjects provided by 6 global collaborators. Nearly every sample came with metadata listing a de-identified subject ID, COVID-19 status, age in years and sex. HLA class I and class II types, where available, came from metadata supplied by the sample provider rather than from assay-based typing.

Overall study results and their limits: How much clinical and demographic metadata was included differed by source and by participant, and the metadata was provided uncurated.

TCRbeta CDR3 regions were amplified from genomic DNA by means of the immunoSEQ Assay, a bias-controlled multiplex PCR. The original pipeline was this. Nucleated cell counts per sample were estimated from amplification of reference gene primers within the assay. To quantify the absolute abundance of each unique TCRbeta CDR3 rearrangement, sequence reads were collapsed and filtered. For each sample, productive Simpson clonality was calculated as the square root of Simpson's diversity index across productive rearrangements. TCRdb limited this immuneACCESS table to in-frame rearrangements with V and J called. A share of clones is missing; checked studies link under half to unresolved V genes, and the rest is unexplained. The DNA gave D and trimming, while V, J and clone size come from that table. For this sample there are around 170,000 clones; more than 75% appear just once. Approximately 6.5% of the sample comes from the top ten.

Enrolling through a virtual design, the prospective study's participants ranged in age from roughly 18 to 100 years and lived across 20 to 30 United States geographic areas. In the prospective study, participants were assigned to cohorts based on the clinical history participants reported in a screening survey and a study questionnaire. For ImmuneRACE Cohort 3, a participant was defined as recovered based on two consecutive negative NP/OP PCR tests, clearance by a healthcare professional, or resolution of symptoms. In the prospective study, whole blood, serum and a nasopharyngeal or oropharyngeal swab were collected from each participant by mobile phlebotomists. Participants in the prospective study had the option to provide additional blood draws and questionnaires over a 2-month period. Prospective study blood samples were shipped either frozen or at room temperature before DNA extraction. This clone was picked up one time. The target of this receptor is not known. No quality values exist for individual bases; no much larger clone is one base distant.

Looking up the germline V gene yields CDR1 KGHSH and CDR2 LQKENI. The V end loses 3 bases and the J end loses 0 bases, and a stretch of 8 bases separates them. Spanning cysteine to phenylalanine, the CDR3 consists of 14 amino acids. Of all the DNA, just the CDR3 is kept, 42 bases in frame from base 1. This sequence was found in a woman in her forties or fifties who had recovered from COVID-19. The sequenced sample was PBMCs or T cells enriched from blood (not recorded which). In this chain, TRBV18 is recombined with TRBJ1-2, with no confident D gene call. The CDR3 protein is CASSPTDSNYGYTF. At the DNA level, the sequence is TGTGCCAGCTCACCGACGGACTCTAACTATGGCTACACCTTC.